This T cell receptor (beta chain) was obtained from a study of T cells in Graves' hyperthyroidism and ophthalmopathy. Amplification yielded TCR beta CDR3 regions, with RNA transcripts as the source. HTBI primers were employed in a first-round RT-PCR of the TCR CDR3. MiXCR was run by TCRdb on the multiplex PCR reads, yielding one entry per CDR3 protein. Of 40,000 to 60,000 distinct CDR3 sequences detected, less than 60% appear once; the ten largest clones hold roughly a tenth. On the basis of clinical symptoms, serum thyroxine and TRAb, thyroid ultrasound and orbital computed tomography, diagnoses were made. The receptor was derived from a woman aged 45 to 65 with Graves' ophthalmopathy. Sample: blood.

CDR3 amino acids: CASSEDWSKTVKETQYF. In DNA form, the CDR3 reads TGTGCCAGCAGTGAAGACTGGTCCAAGACAGTCAAAGAGACCCAGTACTTC. The rearrangement uses TRBV6-1 and TRBJ2-5; a weak D match, TRBD1 (5 bases). The CDR3 consists of 17 residues. Trimming took 1 base from V and 3 from J, leaving 18 bases between them. Per the germline V gene, CDR1 is MNHNS and CDR2 is SASEGT.